The clone carrying this T cell receptor (beta chain) has a handful of counts. Its cognate antigen is unknown. This sample was taken from a study of blood T cells in healthy people across ages. Then a second PCR, running about 6 to 11 cycles, was carried out with a sample-barcoded 5' primer and a J-beta primer mix. MiXCR was run by TCRdb on the 5' RACE reads, yielding one entry per CDR3 protein. In the table there are roughly 800,000 distinct CDR3 sequences, roughly 50% of which are singletons. Study-level results: The study could not conclusively compare naive and antigen-experienced cells, given its unsorted PBMCs.

The CDR3 extends over 15 amino acids. V gave up 6 bases and J gave up 5 bases, with 20 bases separating them. Germline values: CDR1 MNHNY, CDR2 SVGAGI (reference sequence). The specimen was blood. The gene calls are TRBV6-6 and TRBJ2-7; D may be TRBD1 (7 bases). The origin of this receptor is a man in his thirties or forties in good health. The CDR3 here is CASSPYQGEDHEQYF. The CDR3 region has the DNA TGTGCCAGCAGCCCCTATCAGGGGGAGGACCACGAGCAGTACTTC.